This T cell receptor beta chain is from a study of blood T cells in healthy people across ages. This CDR3 has 14 residues. Germline values: CDR1 DFQATT, CDR2 SNEGSKA (reference sequence). After removal of 7 bases from V and 3 bases from J, the junction contained 9 bases not matched to a gene. Worth noting for this clonotype: Its target is not known.

It was with a sample-barcoded 5' primer and a J-beta primer mix that a second PCR of roughly 6 to 12 cycles was run. CDR3-containing paired-end reads numbering at least 2.5 million came from each sample. TCRdb itself ran the 5' RACE reads through MiXCR, one entry per CDR3 protein. The sample contains approximately 1.5 million distinct CDR3 sequences, roughly 43% of which appear only once. Ranging in age from about 6 to 100, the donors were healthy Caucasian individuals from Russia. Study conclusions and caveats: Unsorted PBMCs ruled out conclusive naive versus antigen-experienced comparison. Both naive CD4+ cell counts and diversity were greater in long-lived donors than in aged donors.

This chain links TRBV20-1 with TRBJ2-3; 8 bases agree with TRBD1. The receptor was isolated from a young woman in good health. The sequenced sample was blood. The DNA of the CDR3 is TGCAGTGACGCGGACAGGGCAGGGACAGATACGCAGTATTTT. Translation: CSDADRAGTDTQYF.